These 31 T cell receptor beta chains came from one sample sequenced in a study of T cell repertoires in cytomegalovirus infection. Their antigens are not known. TCRdb re-derived calls from the reads in MiXCR, one entry per CDR3 protein. The repertoire includes tens of thousands of distinct CDR3 sequences, approximately 20% of them detected once, and approximately 53% sits in the top ten. Specimen: CD8+ T cells from cultured PBMCs, collected from culture after CMV antigen stimulation. The receptors stem from a human donor in good health (CMV status not recorded). Some clones in this sample may be carry-over from other donors' samples.

The sample holds a few counts of this clonotype. This chain uses TRBV6-2 or TRBV6-3 with TRBJ1-1, with D unclear. This CDR3 spans 15 amino acids. Trimming removed 2 bases at V and 3 bases at J, with 13 bases between. The germline gives CDR1 MNHEY, CDR2 SVGEGT. In DNA, the CDR3 is TGTGCCAGCAGTTACGGTCGGGGAAGAGACACTGAAGCTTTCTTT. Translated: CASSYGRGRDTEAFF.

The sample holds many counts of this clonotype. This chain connects TRBV5-6 to TRBJ1-6; a possible D gene is TRBD1 (5 bases). V lost 2 bases and J lost 9, with 21 bases in between. The CDR3 consists of 17 residues. The germline V gene encodes CDR1 SGHDT and CDR2 YYEEEE. The CDR3 region has the DNA TGTGCCAGCAGCTTAAATAAGGGCAGGGAGGTGGGTTCACCCCTCCACTTT. Residues: CASSLNKGREVGSPLHF.

V gene TRBV6-1 combines with J gene TRBJ2-7; D gene uncertain. Germline CDR1 MNHNS, CDR2 SASEGT. V was trimmed by 4 bases and J by 0 bases, leaving 10 bases between them. CDR3 length: 14 amino acids. CDR3 sequence (DNA): TGTGCCAGCAGTGCGGACGGAGTCTCCTACGAGCAGTACTTC. Its translation: CASSADGVSYEQYF.

This clonotype was counted ten times or more. The chain uses TRBV7-9 and TRBJ2-1; possibly TRBD2 for D (5 bases). Germline V gene lookup returns CDR1 SEHNR and CDR2 FQNEAQ (reference sequence). Trimming removed 5 bases from V and 5 bases from J, with 16 bases in between. The CDR3 is made up of 15 amino acids. The CDR3 loop is CASSLSEESHNEQFF. The CDR3 DNA reads TGTGCCAGCAGCCTCTCGGAGGAGTCCCACAATGAGCAGTTCTTC.

This clonotype was detected once. The rearrangement joins TRBV11-2 to TRBJ1-1; D may be TRBD1 (6 bases). This CDR3 spans 13 amino acids. Germline V gene data show CDR1 as SGHAT and CDR2 as FQNNGV. Trimming took off 1 base at V and 6 bases at J, with 9 bases between the two ends. CDR3 sequence reads: CASSLAGQPEAFF. CDR3 nucleotides: TGTGCCAGCAGCTTAGCTGGACAGCCTGAAGCTTTCTTT.

This clonotype turned up a few times. V and J are TRBV19 and TRBJ2-3; 11 positions agree with TRBD2. The CDR3 contains 15 residues. Germline V CDR1 and CDR2: LNHDA, SQIVND (reference sequence). The trim removed 4 bases at V and 1 base at J, leaving 1 base unmatched. The CDR3 is CASSRGLAGTDTQYF. In nucleotides, the CDR3 is TGTGCCAGTAGTAGGGGACTAGCGGGCACAGATACGCAGTATTTT.

In this sample, this clonotype turned up many times. The chain couples TRBV13 to TRBJ1-1; unclear D gene. Germline CDR1 and CDR2: PRHDT and FYEKMQ (reference sequence). CDR3 length equals 16 residues. The V end was cut by 5 bases, the J end by 5 bases, with 21 bases between. The CDR3 sequence is CASSLTLRGLWTEAFF. The CDR3 nucleotides read TGTGCCAGCAGCCTAACCTTAAGAGGGCTATGGACTGAAGCTTTCTTT.

This clonotype appeared many times. The chain recombines TRBV6-5 with TRBJ1-2, with a weak D call TRBD1 (6 bases). This CDR3 has 15 amino acids. The germline gives CDR1 MNHEY, CDR2 SVGAGI. The V end lost 2 bases, the J end lost 10 bases, and 20 bases lay between the germline ends. DNA of the CDR3: TGTGCCAGCAGTTACAGGGGGGCGCGGGGATTCGACTACACCTTC. Amino acids: CASSYRGARGFDYTF.

The chain uses TRBV24-1 and TRBJ1-5, with TRBD1 as a possible D gene (6 bases). Germline V gene sequence: CDR1 KGHDR, CDR2 SFDVKD. V lost 2 bases and J lost 5, with 12 bases in between. CDR3 length: 15 amino acids. CDR3 in amino acids: CATSDSQGFDQPQHF. CDR3 sequence (DNA): TGTGCCACCAGTGATTCACAGGGTTTTGATCAGCCCCAGCATTTT.

This clonotype occurred many times. The J gene is TRBJ1-1, the V gene TRBV12-3 or TRBV12-4; maybe TRBD1 (5 bases). V lost 2 bases and J lost 5, with 6 bases in between. This CDR3 has 12 residues. CDR3 in amino acids: CASSLWGTEAFF. The CDR3 nucleotides are TGTGCCAGCAGTTTATGGGGGACTGAAGCTTTCTTT.

This sequence joins TRBV4-1 and TRBJ1-3; D might be TRBD1 (6 bases). The CDR3 extends over 18 amino acids. Trimming removed 5 bases from V and 2 bases from J, with 22 bases in between. CDR1 is MGHRA and CDR2 is YSYEKL in the germline V gene. CDR3 sequence reads: CASSALSSWDNPGNTIYF. The CDR3 DNA sequence: TGCGCCAGCAGCGCCCTATCCTCTTGGGACAATCCTGGAAACACCATATATTTT.

This clonotype appeared a few times. This chain uses TRBV9 with TRBJ1-5; perhaps TRBD1 as D (5 bases). V was cut by 0 bases and J by 2 bases, with 9 bases left in between. CDR3 length equals 15 residues. Germline lookup yields CDR1 SGDLS and CDR2 YYNGEE. The CDR3 DNA reads as TGTGCCAGCAGCGTAGACGGGGGAGGCAATCAGCCCCAGCATTTT. Its translation: CASSVDGGGNQPQHF.

This clonotype occurred a few times. J is TRBJ2-5 and V is TRBV12-3 or TRBV12-4; D unclear. CDR3 size: 11 residues. V lost 3 bases to trimming and J lost 11 bases, with 10 bases between them. The CDR3 protein is CASSFDWVQYF. The DNA of the CDR3 is TGTGCCAGCAGTTTCGACTGGGTTCAGTACTTC.

This clonotype was seen at least ten times. The chain links TRBV11-3 to TRBJ2-5; D gene unclear. The V and J ends lost 4 bases and 2 bases respectively, with 14 bases between them. The CDR3 is 15 residues long. Germline V gene lookup returns CDR1 SGHNT and CDR2 YENEEA. The CDR3 region is CASSSLWSDQETQYF. The CDR3 DNA reads as TGTGCCAGCAGCTCCCTCTGGAGCGATCAAGAGACCCAGTACTTC.

This clonotype came up a few times. The CDR3: CASSAEASGSYEQYF. The CDR3 region has the DNA TGTGCCAGCAGCGCAGAGGCTAGTGGTTCCTACGAGCAGTACTTC. The chain recombines TRBV9 with TRBJ2-7; D is unclear. The length of the CDR3 is 15 residues. Per germline, CDR1 SGDLS and CDR2 YYNGEE. V was pared by 3 bases and J by 1 base, with 14 bases between.

J is TRBJ2-7 and V is TRBV15; D may be TRBD2 (6 bases). The CDR3 covers 17 residues. CDR1 LNHNV and CDR2 YYDKDF come from the germline V gene (reference sequence). Trimming removed 3 bases at V and 3 bases at J, with 21 bases between. The DNA for the CDR3 is TGTGCCACCAGCAGCGGGGTGACGATGGAGGGGAACTACGAGCAGTACTTC. Its protein product is CATSSGVTMEGNYEQYF.

Regarding this clonotype: A clone one base away is much larger, so this may be a read error. The chain uses TRBV4-3 and TRBJ1-4; possible D gene TRBD1, 5 bases. CDR1 is LGHNA and CDR2 is YSLEER in the germline V gene. CDR3 length: 15 amino acids. The DNA for the CDR3 is TGCGCCAACAGCCTTTGGACAAGAGGGGATGAAAAACTGTTTTTT. It specifies CANSLWTRGDEKLFF.

This chain connects TRBV29-1 to TRBJ1-2, with a weak D call TRBD1 (5 bases). CDR3 length: 14 residues. V was pared by 6 bases and J by 2 bases, with 16 bases between. From germline, CDR1 is SQVTM and CDR2 ANQGSEA. The CDR3 is CSVPGTGMNYGYTF. The CDR3 DNA is TGCAGCGTCCCCGGGACGGGGATGAACTATGGCTACACCTTC.

The sample holds a few counts of this clonotype. CDR3 sequence: CASSPQETQYF. The CDR3 nucleotides are TGTGCCAGCAGTCCGCAGGAGACCCAGTACTTC. The rearrangement joins TRBV7-9 to TRBJ2-5; no clear D. The CDR3 runs 11 residues. CDR1 and CDR2 from the germline V gene are SEHNR and FQNEAQ (reference sequence). V shed 6 bases and J shed 5 bases, with 7 bases lying between them.

The genes are TRBV2 and TRBJ1-5; 9 bases map to TRBD1. V shed 7 bases, J shed 5 bases, and the junction held 6 bases outside the gene matches. Germline V gene data show CDR1 as SNHLY and CDR2 as FYNNEI. The CDR3 length is 14 residues. The CDR3 sequence: CASTKRTGDQPQHF. DNA for the CDR3: TGTGCCAGCACCAAGCGGACAGGGGATCAGCCCCAGCATTTT.

This clonotype was detected a few times. This chain links TRBV6-2 or TRBV6-3 with TRBJ2-6; perhaps TRBD1 as D (5 bases). CDR3 length equals 18 residues. Germline loops: CDR1 MNHEY, CDR2 SVGEGT. The V and J ends lost 11 bases and 1 base respectively, with 24 bases between them. In DNA form, the CDR3 reads TGTGCCTCTTCTGACACAGGACAAGTTGTTTCTGGGGCCAACGTCCTGACTTTC. Translating gives CASSDTGQVVSGANVLTF.

As for this clonotype: Possible read error: a much larger clone is one base away. The chain uses TRBV6-4 and TRBJ1-1, with a possible D match to TRBD1 (5 bases). Germline CDR1 and CDR2: MRHNA and SNTAGT. This CDR3 is 14 amino acids long. With 6 bases removed from V and 9 bases from J, the gap between germline ends came to 20 bases. Written as DNA, the CDR3 is TGTGCCAGCAGCGCTGTAGGAGGGGCAACTAAAGCTTTCTTT. Encoded protein: CASSAVGGATKAFF.

This clonotype was seen many times. V usage is TRBV12-3 or TRBV12-4 and J usage is TRBJ2-7; no firm D call. This CDR3 spans 14 amino acids. V lost 5 bases and J lost 0, with 11 bases in between. The DNA of the CDR3 is TGTGCCAGCAGTCCCCGTACTCCCTCCTACGAGCAGTACTTC. Translated, it gives CASSPRTPSYEQYF.

This clonotype was counted a few times. The chain links TRBV6-2 or TRBV6-3 to TRBJ1-5, with 9 bases lining up with TRBD1. This CDR3 contains 17 residues. J gave up 0 bases and V 7 bases, and 10 bases lay outside the gene matches. Germline V gene lookup returns CDR1 MNHEY and CDR2 SVGEGT. The CDR3 DNA sequence: TGTGCCAGCACGCTTAACAGGGGGCTGAATAGCAATCAGCCCCAGCATTTT. Translating it yields CASTLNRGLNSNQPQHF.

The chain joins TRBV5-1 to TRBJ2-5; maybe TRBD1 (6 bases). The germline gives CDR1 SGHRS, CDR2 YFSETQ. The V end lost 4 bases, the J end lost 5 bases, and 21 bases lay between the germline ends. CDR3 size: 16 residues. The DNA of the CDR3 is TGCGCCAGCAGCCCCAAGGACAGCCTAGTCATGGAGACCCAGTACTTC. Its translation: CASSPKDSLVMETQYF.

This clonotype has a handful of counts. This chain uses TRBV4-3 with TRBJ2-2, with D possibly TRBD2 on 5 matching bases. CDR3 size: 17 residues. The V gene's germline CDR1 is LGHNA and CDR2 YSLEER. V was shortened by 0 bases and J by 1 base, with 12 bases between the two germline ends. The CDR3 DNA sequence: TGCGCCAGCAGCCAAGATAGAGGGTGGGGGAACACCGGGGAGCTGTTTTTT. It translates to CASSQDRGWGNTGELFF.

Ten or more counts support this clonotype. The rearrangement uses TRBV11-1 and TRBJ2-7, with D maybe TRBD1 (6 bases). This CDR3 contains 14 residues. Germline lookup yields CDR1 SGHAT and CDR2 FQDESV (reference sequence). V lost 3 bases to trimming and J lost 1 base, with 10 bases between them. The CDR3 reads CASSFAQGSYEQYF. CDR3 nucleotides: TGTGCCAGCAGCTTTGCACAGGGTTCCTACGAGCAGTACTTC. Complete variable domain (other parts from reference TRBV11-1 and TRBJ2-7): EAEVAQSPRYKITEKSQAVAFWCDPISGHATLYWYRQILGQGPELLVQFQDESVVDDSQLPKDRFSAERLKGVDSTLKIQPAELGDSAMYLCASSFAQGSYEQYFGPGTRLTVT.

This chain uses TRBV6-2 or TRBV6-3 with TRBJ2-1, with D perhaps TRBD1 or TRBD2 (6 bases each). This CDR3 is built from 13 residues. CDR1 is MNHEY and CDR2 is SVGEGT in the germline V gene. V shed 9 bases and J shed 6 bases, with 15 bases lying between them. CDR3 protein: CASGLGGINEQFF. CDR3 DNA sequence: TGTGCCAGTGGATTGGGGGGCATCAATGAGCAGTTCTTC.

Notes on this clonotype: A much larger clonotype is one base distant, so this may be a read error. The rearrangement links TRBV24-1 to TRBJ1-3; D possibly corresponds to TRBD1 (5 bases). The CDR3 loop spans 19 amino acids. Germline loops: CDR1 KGHDR, CDR2 SFDVKD. CDR3 nucleotides: TGTGCCACCAGTGATTTACCGGAGGGACCTCTATCCTCTGGAAACTCCATATATTTT. Its protein is CATSDLPEGPLSSGNSIYF.

The rearrangement joins TRBV6-1 to TRBJ2-7; no definite D call. There are 14 residues in the CDR3. V lost 2 bases, J lost 3 bases, and 11 bases lay in between. The germline V gene encodes CDR1 MNHNS and CDR2 SASEGT. The CDR3: CASSEYGGNYEQYF. The CDR3 nucleotides read TGTGCCAGCAGTGAATATGGCGGCAACTACGAGCAGTACTTC.

This clonotype was detected a few times. J is TRBJ2-3 and V is TRBV5-5; D tentatively fits TRBD1 or TRBD2 (7 bases each). Trimming cost V 6 bases and J 2 bases, with 19 bases left between them. Germline assignment: CDR1 SGHKS and CDR2 YYEKEE (reference sequence). The CDR3 consists of 16 residues. This CDR3 is CASTQRGQLYTDTQYF. As DNA, the CDR3 is TGTGCCAGCACCCAGCGGGGACAGCTTTACACAGATACGCAGTATTTT. Using reference TRBV5-5 and TRBJ2-3 for the parts outside the CDR3, the full variable domain is DAGVTQSPTHLIKTRGQQVTLRCSPISGHKSVSWYQQVLGQGPQFIFQYYEKEERGRGNFPDRFSARQFPNYSSELNVNALLLGDSALYLCASTQRGQLYTDTQYFGPGTRLTVL.